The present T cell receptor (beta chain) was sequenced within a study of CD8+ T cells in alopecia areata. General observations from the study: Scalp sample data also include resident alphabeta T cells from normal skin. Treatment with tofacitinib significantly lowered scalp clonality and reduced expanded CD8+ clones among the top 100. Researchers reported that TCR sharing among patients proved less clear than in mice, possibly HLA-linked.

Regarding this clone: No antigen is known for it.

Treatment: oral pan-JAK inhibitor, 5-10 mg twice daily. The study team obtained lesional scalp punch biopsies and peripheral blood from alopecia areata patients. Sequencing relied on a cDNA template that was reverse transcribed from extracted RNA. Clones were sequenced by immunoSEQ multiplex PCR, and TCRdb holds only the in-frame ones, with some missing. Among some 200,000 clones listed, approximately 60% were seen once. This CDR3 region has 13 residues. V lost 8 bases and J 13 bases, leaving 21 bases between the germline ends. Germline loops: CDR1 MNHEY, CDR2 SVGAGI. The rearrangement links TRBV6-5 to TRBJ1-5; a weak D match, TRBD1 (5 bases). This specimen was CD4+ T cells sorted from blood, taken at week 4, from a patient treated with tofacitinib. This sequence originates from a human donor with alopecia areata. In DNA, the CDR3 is TGTGCCAGCCGGGGACCGGGGTTGGCGCCTCAGCATTTT. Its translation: CASRGPGLAPQHF.